This T cell receptor beta chain appears in the sequencing data of a study of beta chain features in type 1 diabetes. Points from the study as a whole: Compared with healthy donors, patients appeared to share more similar naive, central memory and regulatory TCRB repertoires.

Between the trimmed V and J ends, which lost 6 bases and 1 base, there was a span of 18 bases. The CDR3 sequence is 16 residues long. Germline lookup yields CDR1 MNHNY and CDR2 SVGAGI (reference sequence). Reverse transcription of all isolated RNA meant that expressed TCRB transcripts were sequenced. TCRdb's table, derived via immunoSEQ multiplex PCR, lists solely in-frame clones and lacks some. The sample contains about 110,000 clones, roughly 40% of which appear only once. Of note for this clone: What it binds is not known.

Sequencing was done on a sample of stem cell memory CD4+ T cells from blood. This sequence joins TRBV6-6 and TRBJ1-1; a possible D gene is TRBD1 (5 bases). The clonotype was recovered from a young woman in good health. The chain's CDR3 is CASSRRQPNSNTEAFF. CDR3 coding DNA: TGTGCCAGCAGCCGACGACAGCCTAACTCGAACACTGAAGCTTTCTTT.